This TCR beta chain was found in a study of T cell responses to AZD1222 COVID-19 vaccine. Regarding the study as a whole: Spike-specific TCR breadth rose after two AZD1222 doses, and depth rose as well. Baseline antibody screening turned up just a handful of seropositive AZD1222 recipients.

Second doses were pooled across both intervals (about 4 or about 12 weeks). Note on this clone: Its target is unknown.

The method was immunoSEQ multiplex PCR; TCRdb's version includes in-frame clones alone and lacks a portion of them. The sample contains about 130,000 clones, approximately 95% of which appear only once. Germline CDR1 and CDR2: SGDLS and YYNGEE. This CDR3 comprises 16 residues. The ends lost 4 bases at V and 0 bases at J; junction bases unmatched: 4. The chain uses TRBV9 and TRBJ1-3; TRBD1 agrees at 10 bases. The source material was peripheral blood, sampled 28 days after the second AZD1222 dose. The sequence came from an adult who received the AZD1222 COVID-19 vaccine. CDR3 coding DNA: TGTGCCAGCAGCTTCCGGACAGGGGGCTCTGGAAACACCATATATTTT. This sequence encodes CASSFRTGGSGNTIYF. Full variable domain (outside the CDR3, taken from reference TRBV9 and TRBJ1-3): DSGVTQTPKHLITATGQRVTLRCSPRSGDLSVYWYQQSLDQGLQFLIQYYNGEERAKGNILERFSAQQFPDLHSELNLSSLELGDSALYFCASSFRTGGSGNTIYFGEGSWLTVV.